A single sample gave rise to the 17 T cell receptor beta chains below, sequenced in a study of tumor-infiltrating lymphocytes in primary liver carcinoma (dated by TCRdb to the late 2010s). TRIzol reagent was used to extract blood RNA from unsorted whole blood, while the DNeasy Blood & Tissue kit provided the germline DNA. Reads for this sample came from an Illumina HiSeq 2500. Using a constant-region primer and ProtoScript II reverse transcriptase, TCRbeta-specific cDNA was reverse-transcribed from approximately 500 ng total RNA. Three nested multiplex PCR rounds, following a slightly modified ARM-PCR procedure, were used to build the TCRbeta libraries. The first two PCR rounds used multiplex TRBV1-TRBV30 forward primers with a Cbeta reverse primer, each for approximately 11 cycles. TCRdb took the public reads, trimmed them with fastp at Q25, ran MiXCR for clone calling and kept in-frame beta chains. Under each unique CDR3 protein, matching rows form one entry showing the most common genes and DNA. Present in this sample are 320,000 or so distinct CDR3 sequences, about 62% of which were seen just once. Together, the top ten hold roughly 10% of the sample.

The sequencing input was peripheral blood. These receptor sequences come from a man aged 35-49 years with primary liver carcinoma and hepatitis B virus infection.

This clonotype appeared many times. V and J are TRBV6-6 and TRBJ1-4; TRBD1 matches at 12 bases. Germline lookup yields CDR1 MNHNY and CDR2 SVGAGI (reference sequence). Trimming cost V 7 bases and J 8 bases; bases outside gene matches: 2. This CDR3 has 13 residues. The CDR3 region has the DNA TGTGCCAGCACTGGGACAGGGGGCGAAAAACTGTTTTTT. This gives the protein CASTGTGGEKLFF.

On this clonotype: A junction boundary mismatches the germline segment, possibly from a read error. The J gene is TRBJ2-5, the V gene TRBV5-1; D unresolved. Germline V gives CDR1 SGHRS, CDR2 YFSETQ. The CDR3 extends over 16 amino acids. The CDR3 sequence is CASSWWGTATQEAQYF. The CDR3 nucleotides read TGCGCCAGCAGCTGGTGGGGTACAGCGACCCAAGAGGCCCAGTACTTC.

With regard to this clonotype: A much larger clone is a single base away; this may be a read error. This chain connects TRBV6-6 to TRBJ2-1; 10 bases are shared with TRBD2. This CDR3 comprises 15 residues. Unmatched junction bases numbered 9, after V lost 5 bases and J lost 8 bases. Germline-derived CDR1 and CDR2 are MNHNY and SVGAGI (reference sequence). The DNA of the CDR3 is TGTGCCAGCAGTGCACTACTAGCGGGAAGGGATGAGCAGTTCTTC. Translation gives CASSALLAGRDEQFF.

The chain links TRBV10-3 to TRBJ2-2, with TRBD1 as a possible D gene (6 bases). Germline CDR1 reads ENHRY; CDR2 reads SYGVKD. The CDR3 runs to 13 residues. V shed 10 bases and J shed 2 bases, with 11 bases lying between them. CDR3: CATLTGNTGELFF. CDR3 DNA sequence: TGTGCCACGTTGACAGGAAACACCGGGGAGCTGTTTTTT.

With respect to this clonotype: With a much larger clone just one base away, this may be a read error. This chain connects TRBV7-8 to TRBJ2-5, with D tentatively TRBD1 or TRBD2 (6 bases each). From germline, CDR1 is SGHVS and CDR2 FQNEAQ. CDR3 length: 20 amino acids. The CDR3 nucleotides are TGTGCCAGCAATAGAAAGGGGGGAAATTGGAACATGGGGAGGCAAGAGACCCACTACTTC. It encodes CASNRKGGNWNMGRQETHYF.

On this clonotype itself: This may be a read error, as it is one base from a much larger clone. This chain links TRBV5-4 with TRBJ2-7; D might be TRBD1 or TRBD2, each matching 5 bases. Germline CDR1 is SGHNT and CDR2 is YYREEE (reference sequence). Between the trimmed V and J ends, which lost 4 bases and 0 bases, there was a span of 17 bases. The CDR3 has 16 residues. The CDR3 nucleotides read TGTGCCAGCAGCACCGGCGGTGGGACGCTCTCCTACGAGCAGTACTTC. Translation gives CASSTGGGTLSYEQYF.

This clonotype occurred many times. The gene calls are TRBV29-1 and TRBJ1-6; TRBD1 matches at 7 bases. The junction had 7 bases not matched to a gene; V was cut back by 4 bases and J by 10 bases. CDR1 and CDR2 from the germline V gene are SQVTM and ANQGSEA. The CDR3 is made up of 13 amino acids. The CDR3: CSVGDREESPLHF. CDR3 in DNA: TGCAGCGTTGGAGACAGGGAGGAATCACCCCTCCACTTT.

A note on this clonotype: At one boundary the junction diverges from the germline segment, which might be a read error. The rearrangement links TRBV11-2 to TRBJ2-2; 12 bases are a match to TRBD1. The CDR3 has 15 residues. Germline CDR1 is SGHAT and CDR2 is FQNNGV. The CDR3 here is CASMGQGANTGELVF. CDR3 coding DNA: TGTGCCAGCATGGGACAGGGGGCAAACACAGGGGAGCTGGTTTTT.

Notes on this clonotype: This clone may be a read error of a much larger clone one base away. This sequence joins TRBV6-5 and TRBJ1-1; D might be TRBD1 (5 bases). With 5 bases removed from V and 5 bases from J, the gap between germline ends came to 18 bases. The CDR3 has 15 residues. Germline lookup yields CDR1 MNHEY and CDR2 SVGAGI. CDR3 bases: TGTGCCAGCAGTAACCGACGCCAGGGAAAGACTGAAGCTTTCTTT. Its translation: CASSNRRQGKTEAFF.

In the case of this clonotype: A read error is likely, as this CDR3 ends without the conserved phenylalanine or tryptophan. The chain is built from TRBV6-1 and TRBJ1-5; D ambiguous. CDR1 MNHNS and CDR2 SASEGT come from the germline V gene. The CDR3 contains 16 residues. The CDR3, as DNA: TGTGCCACCCGTCGGAGCGACGGCAGTAGCGATCAGCCCCAGCATTTG. It specifies CATRRSDGSSDQPQHL.

As to this clonotype: An end of the junction differs from the germline gene, which may be a read error. The chain recombines TRBV11-1 with TRBJ2-4; the D gene could be TRBD1 or TRBD2 (6 bases each). The DNA end is a closer match to TRBJ2-1, so the J assignment may be wrong. This CDR3 contains 17 residues. Germline loops: CDR1 SGHAT, CDR2 FQDESV (reference sequence). The CDR3 nucleotides read TGTACCAGCAGCCCCGGGACGGGGACACTAGCCAAAAATATTCAGTTCTTC. This gives the protein CTSSPGTGTLAKNIQFF.

This clonotype was observed many times. The chain combines TRBV4-2 with TRBJ2-1; D gene uncertain. V lost 0 bases, J lost 4 bases, and 13 bases lay in between. The CDR3 sequence is 16 residues long. Germline V gene lookup returns CDR1 LGHNA and CDR2 YNFKEQ. The CDR3 bases are TGTGCCAGCAGCCAAGATTTCCCAGGAGATTACAATGAGCAGTTCTTC. Its translation is CASSQDFPGDYNEQFF.

This clonotype occurred once. This clone may be a read error of a much larger clone one base away. V and J are TRBV5-4 and TRBJ1-6; 10 positions match TRBD1. The CDR3 sequence is 14 residues long. Looked up from germline, CDR1 is SGHNT and CDR2 is YYREEE (reference sequence). The CDR3: CASSRGQGNSPLYF. CDR3 coding DNA: TGTGCCAGCAGCAGGGGACAGGGGAATTCACCCCTCTACTTT.

This clonotype has only a few counts. The chain combines TRBV30 with TRBJ1-3; 8 bases map to TRBD1. The germline gives CDR1 GTSNPN, CDR2 SVGIG (reference sequence). V dropped 5 bases and J dropped 12; count of bases not matched to a gene: 6. The CDR3 totals 11 residues. CDR3 bases: TGTGCCTGGGGACAGGGACAGGTCATATATTTT. It codes for CAWGQGQVIYF.

As to this clonotype: Relative to the germline gene, one junction end is altered; a read error may explain this. The rearrangement uses TRBV6-1 and TRBJ2-5; the D call may be TRBD1 or TRBD2 (5 bases each). This CDR3 comprises 9 residues. CDR1 is MNHNS, CDR2 SASEGT, per germline. The CDR3 DNA reads as TGTGCCAACGAGGGACGAAAACACTTC. Encoded protein: CANEGRKHF.

This clonotype was counted many times. V gene TRBV12-3 or TRBV12-4 combines with J gene TRBJ2-6, with D hard to call. This CDR3 spans 15 amino acids. Trimming cost V 3 bases and J 2 bases, with 8 bases left between them. This CDR3 is CASSFLGTGANVLTF. In DNA form, the CDR3 reads TGTGCCAGCAGTTTTTTGGGCACTGGGGCCAACGTCCTGACTTTC.

The chain links TRBV29-1 to TRBJ2-1; D perhaps matches TRBD2 (6 bases). CDR1 and CDR2 from the germline V gene are SQVTM and ANQGSEA. Trimming shortened V by 0 bases and J by 9 bases, and 21 bases separated the two germline ends. The CDR3 extends over 16 amino acids. The CDR3 protein is CSVEDQSGLLSREQFF. The CDR3 DNA follows: TGCAGCGTTGAAGATCAGTCGGGACTCTTGTCGCGTGAGCAGTTCTTC.